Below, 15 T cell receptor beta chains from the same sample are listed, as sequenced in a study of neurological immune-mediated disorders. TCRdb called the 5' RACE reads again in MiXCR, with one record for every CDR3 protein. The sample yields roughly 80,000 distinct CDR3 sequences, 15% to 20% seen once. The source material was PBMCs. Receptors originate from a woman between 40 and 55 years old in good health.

Here the CDR3 reads CASSEGRGNTIYF. The CDR3 DNA is TGTGCCAGCAGTGAAGGGAGAGGAAACACCATATATTTT. This chain joins TRBV2 and TRBJ1-3; D is unresolved. The CDR3 extends over 13 amino acids. Trimming took off 1 base at V and 4 bases at J, with 5 bases between the two ends. CDR1 SNHLY and CDR2 FYNNEI come from the germline V gene.

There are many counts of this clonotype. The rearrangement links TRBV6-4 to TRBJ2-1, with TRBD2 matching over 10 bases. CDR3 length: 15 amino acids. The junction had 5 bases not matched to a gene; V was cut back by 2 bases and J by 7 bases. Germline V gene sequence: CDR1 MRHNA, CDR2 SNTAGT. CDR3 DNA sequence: TGTGCCAGCAGTGACAGCGGGGGGGCCTCAAATGAGCAGTTCTTC. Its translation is CASSDSGGASNEQFF.

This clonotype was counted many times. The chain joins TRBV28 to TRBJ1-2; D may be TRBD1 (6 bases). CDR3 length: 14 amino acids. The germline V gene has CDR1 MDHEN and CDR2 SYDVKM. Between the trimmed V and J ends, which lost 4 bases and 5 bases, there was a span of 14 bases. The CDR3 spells CASSSRGGLYGYTF. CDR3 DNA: TGTGCCAGCAGTTCGCGTGGGGGCCTGTATGGCTACACCTTC.

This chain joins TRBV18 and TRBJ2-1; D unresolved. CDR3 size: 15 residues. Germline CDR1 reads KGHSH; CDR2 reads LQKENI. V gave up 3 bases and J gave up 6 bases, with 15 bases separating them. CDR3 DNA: TGTGCCAGCTCACCGATTGTACAGCCACCCAATGAGCAGTTCTTC. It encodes CASSPIVQPPNEQFF.

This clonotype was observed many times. DNA for the CDR3: TGTGCCAGCAGCAAAGGGGGAACACAGCTTAAACTCTGGAAACACCATATTTTT. As protein: CASSKGGTQLKLWKHHIF. The V call is TRBV21-1, the J call TRBJ1-3. TRBV21-1 is annotated as a pseudogene. The CDR3 has 18 residues.

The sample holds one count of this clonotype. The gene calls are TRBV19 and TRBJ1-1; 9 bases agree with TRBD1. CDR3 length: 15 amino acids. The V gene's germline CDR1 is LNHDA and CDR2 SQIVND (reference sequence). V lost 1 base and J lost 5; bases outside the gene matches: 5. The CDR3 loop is CASSIAGTGKTEAFF. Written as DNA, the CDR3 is TGTGCCAGTAGTATAGCCGGGACAGGGAAGACTGAAGCTTTCTTT.

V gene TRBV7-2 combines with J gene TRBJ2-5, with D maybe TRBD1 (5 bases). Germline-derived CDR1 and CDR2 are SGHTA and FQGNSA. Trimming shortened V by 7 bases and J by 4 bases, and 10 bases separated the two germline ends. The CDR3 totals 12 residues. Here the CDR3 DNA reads TGTGCCAGCAATCTTCAGGGAGAGACCCAGTACTTC. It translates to CASNLQGETQYF.

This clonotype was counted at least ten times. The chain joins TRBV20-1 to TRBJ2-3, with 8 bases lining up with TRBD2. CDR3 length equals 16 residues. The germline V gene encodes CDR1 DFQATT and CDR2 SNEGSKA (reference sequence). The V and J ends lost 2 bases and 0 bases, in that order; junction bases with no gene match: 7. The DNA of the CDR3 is TGCAGTGCTAGACGATCGAGCGGGGGTAGCACAGATACGCAGTATTTT. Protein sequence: CSARRSSGGSTDTQYF.

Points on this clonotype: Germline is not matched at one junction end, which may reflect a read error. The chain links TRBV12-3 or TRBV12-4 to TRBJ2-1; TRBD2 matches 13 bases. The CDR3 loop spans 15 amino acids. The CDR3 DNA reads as TGTTCCAGCAGGCAACTAGCGGGGGGGCCCCATGAGCAGTTCTTC. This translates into CSSRQLAGGPHEQFF.

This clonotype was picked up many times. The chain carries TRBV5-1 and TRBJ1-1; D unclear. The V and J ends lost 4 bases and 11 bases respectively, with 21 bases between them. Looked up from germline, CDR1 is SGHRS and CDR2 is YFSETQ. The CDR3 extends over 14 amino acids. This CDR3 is CASSPGSSYNKAFF. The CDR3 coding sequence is TGCGCCAGCAGCCCTGGATCCTCTTATAATAAGGCTTTCTTT.

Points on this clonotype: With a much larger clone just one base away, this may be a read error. CDR3: CASSSGTGGYQDTQYF. The CDR3 region has the DNA TGTGCCAGCAGTTCCGGGACAGGGGGTTACCAAGATACCCAGTACTTC. This sequence joins TRBV12-3 or TRBV12-4 and TRBJ2-5; 11 bases map to TRBD1. CDR3 size: 16 residues.

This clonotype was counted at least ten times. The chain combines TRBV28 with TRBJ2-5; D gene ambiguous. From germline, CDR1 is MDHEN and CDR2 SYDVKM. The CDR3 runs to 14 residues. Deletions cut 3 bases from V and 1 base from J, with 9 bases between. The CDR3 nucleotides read TGTGCCAGCAGTTTTGCCGGCGCCCAAGAGACCCAGTACTTC. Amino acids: CASSFAGAQETQYF.

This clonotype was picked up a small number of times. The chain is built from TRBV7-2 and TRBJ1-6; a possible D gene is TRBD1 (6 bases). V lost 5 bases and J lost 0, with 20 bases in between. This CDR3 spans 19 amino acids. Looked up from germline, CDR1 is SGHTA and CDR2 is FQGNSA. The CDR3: CASSRSIRTATSYNSPLHF. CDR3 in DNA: TGTGCCAGCAGCCGGAGCATCAGGACAGCTACCTCCTATAATTCACCCCTCCACTTT.

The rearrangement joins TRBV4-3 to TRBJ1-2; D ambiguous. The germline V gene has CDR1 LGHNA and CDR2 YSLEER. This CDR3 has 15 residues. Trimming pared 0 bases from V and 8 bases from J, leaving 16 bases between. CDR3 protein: CASSQDTWATPGYTF. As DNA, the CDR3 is TGCGCCAGCAGCCAAGATACCTGGGCGACACCGGGCTACACCTTC.

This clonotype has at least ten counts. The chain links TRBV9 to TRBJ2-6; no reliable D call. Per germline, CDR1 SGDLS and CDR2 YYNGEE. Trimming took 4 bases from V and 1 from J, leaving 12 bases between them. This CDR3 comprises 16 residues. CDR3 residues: CASSPREGSGANVLTF. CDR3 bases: TGTGCCAGCAGCCCTAGAGAAGGTTCTGGGGCCAACGTCCTGACTTTC. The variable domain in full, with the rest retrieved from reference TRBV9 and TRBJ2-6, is DSGVTQTPKHLITATGQRVTLRCSPRSGDLSVYWYQQSLDQGLQFLIQYYNGEERAKGNILERFSAQQFPDLHSELNLSSLELGDSALYFCASSPREGSGANVLTFGAGSRLTVL.